The 11 T cell receptor beta chains below all came from one sample that was sequenced in a study of blood T cell repertoires in COVID-19. Libraries were prepared by immunoSEQ multiplex PCR; TCRdb keeps only in-frame clonotypes and omits some of them. The sample has 40,000 or so clones, 80% to 90% seen once. The sequencing sample was made of peripheral blood. Receptor source: a man aged 35 to 55 with active COVID-19.

This chain uses TRBV10-3 with TRBJ1-2, with D perhaps matching TRBD1 (5 bases). CDR1 and CDR2 (germline): ENHRY, SYGVKD. V was clipped by 8 bases and J by 4 bases, with 14 bases between them. This CDR3 region has 13 residues. The CDR3 region is CAIRPPGIYGYTF. DNA of the CDR3: TGTGCCATCCGCCCTCCAGGGATCTATGGCTACACCTTC.

The J gene is TRBJ1-2, the V gene TRBV5-1; 12 bases are shared with TRBD1. V lost 4 bases to trimming and J lost 7 bases; unmatched junction nucleotides: 11. Germline loops: CDR1 SGHRS, CDR2 YFSETQ. This CDR3 is built from 16 residues. The CDR3 is CASSQQPGQGAGGYTF. CDR3 nucleotides: TGCGCCAGCAGCCAGCAGCCGGGACAGGGGGCAGGTGGCTACACCTTC.

This clone was seen once. The chain links TRBV28 to TRBJ2-2; a possible D gene is TRBD1 (5 bases). Germline CDR1 and CDR2: MDHEN and SYDVKM. The ends were cut back, 7 bases at V and 3 bases at J, with 12 bases in the middle. This CDR3 spans 14 amino acids. In DNA form, the CDR3 reads TGTGCCAGCACGGTGACAGCCCACACCGGGGAGCTGTTTTTT. Translating gives CASTVTAHTGELFF.

CDR3 amino acids: CASSPRVSSYNEQFF. CDR3 nucleotides: TGTGCCAGCAGCCCGCGGGTGAGCTCCTACAATGAGCAGTTCTTC. The chain couples TRBV3-1 (or the pseudogene TRBV3-2) to TRBJ2-1, with D possibly matching TRBD2 (5 bases). The V gene lost 4 bases and the J gene lost 0 bases, with 10 bases spanning the gap. The CDR3 is 15 residues long. The germline CDR1 and CDR2 sequences are LGHDT and YNNKEL (reference sequence).

Here the CDR3 reads CATSDQSGTNSYTQYF. The CDR3 nucleotides read TGTGCCACCAGTGATCAGAGCGGGACCAATTCATATACGCAGTATTTT. The chain couples TRBV24-1 to TRBJ2-3; 7 bases map to TRBD2. The CDR3 is 16 amino acids. Trimming took 3 bases from V and 7 from J; bases not matched to a gene: 12. Germline values: CDR1 KGHDR, CDR2 SFDVKD.

V gene TRBV2 combines with J gene TRBJ2-7, with 8 bases that match TRBD1. Germline V gene sequence: CDR1 SNHLY, CDR2 FYNNEI. The J segment lost 2 bases and the V segment lost 6 bases, leaving 9 bases of the junction unmatched. The CDR3 sequence is 15 residues long. This chain's CDR3 is CASSSDRVATYEQYF. DNA of the CDR3: TGTGCCAGCAGCTCGGACAGGGTAGCTACCTACGAGCAGTACTTC. The entire variable domain, with the rest obtained from reference TRBV2 and TRBJ2-7, is as follows: EPEVTQTPSHQVTQMGQEVILRCVPISNHLYFYWYRQILGQKVEFLVSFYNNEISEKSEIFDDQFSVERPDGSNFTLKIRSTKLEDSAMYFCASSSDRVATYEQYFGPGTRLTVT.

The rearrangement joins TRBV7-3 to TRBJ2-5; 7 bases agree with TRBD2. Trimming took 5 bases from V and 5 from J; bases not matched to a gene: 5. From germline, CDR1 is SGHTA and CDR2 FQGTGA. The CDR3 consists of 13 residues. CDR3: CASSPVGGETQYF. The CDR3 DNA is TGTGCCAGCAGCCCGGTGGGAGGGGAGACCCAGTACTTC.

The chain uses TRBV11-2 and TRBJ2-2; 7 nucleotides match TRBD1. Trimming removed 4 bases from V and 6 bases from J; junction bases left unmatched: 11. The V gene's germline CDR1 is SGHAT and CDR2 FQNNGV. This CDR3 is built from 16 residues. The DNA for the CDR3 is TGTGCCAGCAGCTCCCTGTACCCTCAGGGGGCCGGGGAGCTGTTTTTT. Translating it yields CASSSLYPQGAGELFF.

J is TRBJ2-2 and V is TRBV9; the D gene is possibly TRBD1 (6 bases). Germline V lookup: CDR1 SGDLS, CDR2 YYNGEE. Trimming pared 3 bases from V and 4 bases from J, leaving 13 bases between. This CDR3 contains 15 residues. The CDR3: CASSAPSGVTGELFF. The DNA of the CDR3 is TGTGCCAGCAGCGCACCTTCAGGGGTCACCGGGGAGCTGTTTTTT.

The V gene is TRBV5-8, the J gene TRBJ2-2; D perhaps matches TRBD2 (5 bases). This CDR3 spans 15 amino acids. V lost 2 bases to trimming and J lost 1 base, with 9 bases between them. Germline-derived CDR1 and CDR2 are SGHTS and YDEGEE. The CDR3 loop is CASSFGGWNTGELFF. CDR3 nucleotides: TGTGCCAGCAGCTTTGGAGGTTGGAACACCGGGGAGCTGTTTTTT.

V gene TRBV6-5 combines with J gene TRBJ2-4, with D possibly being TRBD1 (5 bases). Germline V lookup: CDR1 MNHEY, CDR2 SVGAGI. V gave up 8 bases and J gave up 5 bases, with 13 bases separating them. This CDR3 has 13 residues. This CDR3 reads CASAVGRENIQYF. The CDR3 DNA sequence: TGTGCCAGCGCGGTGGGGCGCGAAAACATTCAGTACTTC.